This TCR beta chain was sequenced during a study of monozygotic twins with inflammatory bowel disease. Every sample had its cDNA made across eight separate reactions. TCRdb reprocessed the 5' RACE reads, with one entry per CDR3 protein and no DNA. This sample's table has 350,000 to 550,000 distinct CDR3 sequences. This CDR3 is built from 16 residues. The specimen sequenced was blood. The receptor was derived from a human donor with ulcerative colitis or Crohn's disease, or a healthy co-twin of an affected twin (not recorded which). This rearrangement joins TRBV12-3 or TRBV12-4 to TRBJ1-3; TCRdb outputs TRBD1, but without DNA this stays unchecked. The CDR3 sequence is CASSLQTMGPGNTIYF.